The 25 T cell receptor beta chains in this list originate from one sample, sequenced in a study of cytomegalovirus exposure and HLA in healthy donors. The assay was immunoSEQ multiplex PCR, and TCRdb's table has in-frame clones only and misses some. The profile shows about 110,000 clones, approximately 90% of them singletons. The source material was PBMCs. The receptors originated from a woman between 18 and 29 years old in good health and CMV-seronegative.

This clone came up once. The CDR3, as DNA: TGTGCCAGCAGCCAGGGATCCTCCTACGAGCAGTACTTC. Protein product: CASSQGSSYEQYF. J is TRBJ2-7 and V is TRBV5-4; D possibly corresponds to TRBD1 (5 bases). V dropped 4 bases and J dropped 0 bases, with 8 bases sitting between them. The CDR3 totals 13 residues. Germline V gene lookup returns CDR1 SGHNT and CDR2 YYREEE (reference sequence).

The chain combines TRBV6-5 with TRBJ2-1, with 11 nucleotides matching TRBD1. CDR1 and CDR2 (germline): MNHEY, SVGAGI. This CDR3 contains 15 residues. Germline trimming cut 6 bases from V and 7 bases from J; bases unmatched to any gene: 8. The CDR3 DNA reads TGTGCCAGCAGCCATCGGGACAGGGGGGGAAATGAGCAGTTCTTC. Its translation is CASSHRDRGGNEQFF.

V and J are TRBV4-3 and TRBJ2-5; 10 bases are shared with TRBD2. Germline V gene data show CDR1 as LGHNA and CDR2 as YSLEER. Trimming at V came to 0 bases and at J to 6 bases, leaving 16 bases not matched to a gene. The CDR3 is 19 amino acids. This chain's CDR3 is CASSQDSLAGVTPPKTQYF. In DNA, the CDR3 is TGCGCCAGCAGCCAAGACTCCCTAGCGGGGGTCACACCCCCAAAGACCCAGTACTTC.

The chain uses TRBV27 and TRBJ2-5; D possibly corresponds to TRBD1 (6 bases). From germline, CDR1 is MNHEY and CDR2 SMNVEV (reference sequence). V dropped 4 bases and J dropped 2 bases, with 11 bases sitting between them. This CDR3 contains 14 residues. In DNA form, the CDR3 reads TGTGCCAGCAGTTCGAGGGGACAACAAGAGACCCAGTACTTC. It translates to CASSSRGQQETQYF.

The gene calls are TRBV7-2 and TRBJ1-2, with D tentatively TRBD1 (5 bases). Germline CDR1 and CDR2: SGHTA and FQGNSA. The CDR3 contains 14 residues. Deletions cut 1 base from V and 5 bases from J, with 11 bases between. The CDR3 sequence is CASSLDNGGYGYTF. CDR3 coding DNA: TGTGCCAGCAGCTTAGACAACGGGGGGTATGGCTACACCTTC.

The CDR3 DNA reads TGTGCCACCTCCGGTGACCCGGGGTTTGGGACACGCTACACCTTC. Translated: CATSGDPGFGTRYTF. The genes are TRBV6-5 and TRBJ1-2, with D maybe TRBD1 (6 bases). The CDR3 covers 15 residues. V shed 10 bases and J shed 9 bases, with 27 bases lying between them. In germline, CDR1 is MNHEY, CDR2 SVGAGI.

The gene calls are TRBV7-2 and TRBJ1-6; no clear D. Germline CDR1 is SGHTA and CDR2 is FQGNSA. Deletions cut 5 bases from V and 8 bases from J, with 10 bases between. The CDR3 contains 13 residues. The DNA for the CDR3 is TGTGCCAGCAGCCCGGTGGTAGATTCACCCCTCCACTTT. Translating it yields CASSPVVDSPLHF.

The V call is TRBV5-6, the J call TRBJ2-3; 9 bases match TRBD2. This CDR3 is built from 15 residues. Germline V gene sequence: CDR1 SGHDT, CDR2 YYEEEE. The V gene end was trimmed by 4 bases and the J gene end by 0 bases; junction bases not matched to a gene: 3. CDR3 bases: TGTGCCAGCAGCCCTGCGGGGGGGAGCACAGATACGCAGTATTTT. It specifies CASSPAGGSTDTQYF.

The chain combines TRBV10-3 with TRBJ2-7; tentatively, D is TRBD2 (5 bases). CDR1 and CDR2 from the germline V gene are ENHRY and SYGVKD. CDR3 length: 19 amino acids. Trimming left V 0 bases short and J 3 bases short, with 24 bases between. The CDR3 DNA follows: TGTGCCATCAGTGAGTCTGCTTACCGTCGTCGAGGGCTAGACTACGAGCAGTACTTC. Translation gives CAISESAYRRRGLDYEQYF.

The chain has TRBV30 and TRBJ1-5; TRBD1 agrees at 7 bases. CDR3 length: 14 amino acids. Germline lookup yields CDR1 GTSNPN and CDR2 SVGIG (reference sequence). Trimming removed 7 bases from V and 4 bases from J; junction bases left unmatched: 10. CDR3 amino acids: CALRQGKGNQPQHF. The CDR3 DNA is TGTGCCTTGCGACAGGGAAAGGGAAATCAGCCCCAGCATTTT.

Concerning this clone: Other DNA sequences within the sample encode an identical CDR3. The chain recombines TRBV5-1 with TRBJ2-7, with 9 bases aligning to TRBD1. Looked up from germline, CDR1 is SGHRS and CDR2 is YFSETQ. Unmatched junction bases numbered 4, after V lost 0 bases and J lost 6 bases. The CDR3 runs to 14 residues. The CDR3 DNA reads as TGCGCCAGCAGCTTGGGTGGACAGGGGAGCGAGCAGTACTTC. Its protein product is CASSLGGQGSEQYF. The whole variable domain, filled in from reference TRBV5-1 and TRBJ2-7, reads KAGVTQTPRYLIKTRGQQVTLSCSPISGHRSVSWYQQTPGQGLQFLFEYFSETQRNKGNFPGRFSGRQFSNSRSEMNVSTLELGDSALYLCASSLGGQGSEQYFGPGTRLTVT.

This clone was seen just once. The chain couples TRBV10-1 to TRBJ2-7; 10 bases are shared with TRBD2. CDR1 is WNHNN and CDR2 is SYGVQD in the germline V gene (reference sequence). The CDR3 extends over 14 amino acids. Germline trimming cut 3 bases from V and 3 bases from J; bases unmatched to any gene: 2. Here the CDR3 DNA reads TGCGCCAGCAGTGAAACTAGCGGGAACTACGAGCAGTACTTC. This codes for CASSETSGNYEQYF.

The chain employs TRBV11-3 and TRBJ2-1, with a possible D match to TRBD2 (5 bases). The CDR3 has 15 residues. V was trimmed by 1 base and J by 5 bases, leaving 12 bases between them. Looked up from germline, CDR1 is SGHNT and CDR2 is YENEEA. The CDR3 spells CASSLGPGGDNEQFF. CDR3 DNA sequence: TGTGCCAGCAGCTTAGGGCCCGGAGGAGACAATGAGCAGTTCTTC.

The V and J genes are TRBV6-5 and TRBJ2-7, with TRBD1 matching 9 bases. Germline V gene data show CDR1 as MNHEY and CDR2 as SVGAGI. The length of the CDR3 is 15 residues. J was trimmed by 3 bases and V by 6 bases; bases with no gene match: 9. This CDR3 reads CASRPGTGGGYEQYF. DNA of the CDR3: TGTGCCAGCAGACCGGGAACAGGGGGCGGCTACGAGCAGTACTTC.

V and J are TRBV18 and TRBJ2-7; D is possibly TRBD2 (6 bases). There are 20 residues in the CDR3. V lost 3 bases and J 4 bases, leaving 31 bases between the germline ends. In germline, CDR1 is KGHSH, CDR2 LQKENI. The CDR3 bases are TGTGCCAGCTCACCTACCGGGACTGCCACGGGAACGAGCCACGGTTACGAGCAGTACTTC. Residues: CASSPTGTATGTSHGYEQYF.

The gene calls are TRBV4-1 and TRBJ1-5, with TRBD1 matching 11 bases. Unmatched junction bases numbered 7, after V lost 5 bases and J lost 4 bases. The CDR3 sequence is 16 residues long. CDR1 MGHRA and CDR2 YSYEKL come from the germline V gene. CDR3 protein: CASSKSGTGGNQPQHF. CDR3 coding DNA: TGCGCCAGCAGCAAATCCGGGACAGGGGGAAATCAGCCCCAGCATTTT.

The chain uses TRBV18 and TRBJ1-1, with a tentative D call TRBD1 (5 bases). The CDR3 extends over 16 amino acids. CDR1 is KGHSH and CDR2 is LQKENI in the germline V gene. Trimming took 4 bases from V and 4 from J, leaving 19 bases between them. CDR3 DNA: TGTGCCAGCTCACTCGGTGGACATCAGGGTGGCACTGAAGCTTTCTTT. It specifies CASSLGGHQGGTEAFF.

V and J are TRBV9 and TRBJ2-3; 10 nucleotides match TRBD2. Germline CDR1 and CDR2: SGDLS and YYNGEE. This CDR3 has 16 amino acids. The J segment lost 0 bases and the V segment lost 2 bases, leaving 3 bases of the junction unmatched. CDR3 residues: CASSVGLAASTDTQYF. In nucleotides, the CDR3 is TGTGCCAGCAGCGTCGGACTAGCGGCTAGCACAGATACGCAGTATTTT.

The V gene is TRBV7-9, the J gene TRBJ2-6; D call uncertain. From germline, CDR1 is SEHNR and CDR2 FQNEAQ (reference sequence). The CDR3 length is 15 residues. With 3 bases removed from V and 5 bases from J, the gap between germline ends came to 11 bases. As DNA, the CDR3 is TGTGCCAGCAGCTTCGCCCGTGGCCGGGCCAACGTCCTGACTTTC. Protein sequence: CASSFARGRANVLTF.

The chain recombines TRBV6-6 with TRBJ2-5, with 8 bases matching TRBD1. The CDR3 covers 14 residues. Germline V gene data show CDR1 as MNHNY and CDR2 as SVGAGI (reference sequence). Germline trimming cut 5 bases from V and 0 bases from J; bases unmatched to any gene: 2. CDR3 bases: TGTGCCAGCAGTAAGACAGGGGACCAAGAGACCCAGTACTTC. Encoded protein: CASSKTGDQETQYF.

The chain recombines TRBV13 with TRBJ2-7; D remains unclear. The CDR3 runs to 11 residues. V gave up 1 base and J gave up 7 bases, with 5 bases separating them. CDR1 is PRHDT and CDR2 is FYEKMQ in the germline V gene (reference sequence). The DNA for the CDR3 is TGTGCCAGCAGCTTAGACGGTGAGCAGTACTTC. Translating it yields CASSLDGEQYF. Supplemented by reference TRBV13 and TRBJ2-7, the full variable domain reads AAGVIQSPRHLIKEKRETATLKCYPIPRHDTVYWYQQGPGQDPQFLISFYEKMQSDKGSIPDRFSAQQFSDYHSELNMSSLELGDSALYFCASSLDGEQYFGPGTRLTVT.

The chain joins TRBV5-1 to TRBJ1-5; the match to TRBD1 covers 9 bases. V lost 9 bases, J lost 2 bases, and 6 bases stayed unmatched. This CDR3 contains 14 residues. CDR1 SGHRS and CDR2 YFSETQ come from the germline V gene. The CDR3, as DNA: TGCGCCAAACAGGGGGCTGAGTGCAATCAGCCCCAGCATTTT. Residues: CAKQGAECNQPQHF. Filled out from reference TRBV5-1 and TRBJ1-5, the complete variable domain reads KAGVTQTPRYLIKTRGQQVTLSCSPISGHRSVSWYQQTPGQGLQFLFEYFSETQRNKGNFPGRFSGRQFSNSRSEMNVSTLELGDSALYLCAKQGAECNQPQHFGDGTRLSIL.

The chain combines TRBV18 with TRBJ1-4; D is perhaps TRBD1 (6 bases). The CDR3 runs to 15 residues. Per germline, CDR1 KGHSH and CDR2 LQKENI. V lost 5 bases and J 3 bases, leaving 13 bases between the germline ends. CDR3 nucleotide sequence: TGTGCCAGCTCATTACAGGGTCCACCTAATGAAAAACTGTTTTTT. It is translated as CASSLQGPPNEKLFF.

This clone was picked up a small number of times. The genes are TRBV5-5 and TRBJ1-5; 9 nucleotides line up with TRBD1. The junction had 7 bases not matched to a gene; V was cut back by 3 bases and J by 6 bases. CDR3 length: 15 residues. From germline, CDR1 is SGHKS and CDR2 YYEKEE (reference sequence). The CDR3 sequence: CASSWDREFLQPQHF. The CDR3 DNA sequence: TGTGCCAGCAGCTGGGACAGGGAGTTTCTTCAGCCCCAGCATTTT.

V gene TRBV5-4 combines with J gene TRBJ1-4; tentatively, D is TRBD1 (5 bases). This CDR3 contains 17 residues. Germline CDR1 SGHNT, CDR2 YYREEE (reference sequence). V lost 1 base, J lost 3 bases, and 16 bases lay in between. The DNA for the CDR3 is TGTGCCAGCAGCTTGTCCACCTTACAAGGGGCTAATGAAAAACTGTTTTTT. Protein product: CASSLSTLQGANEKLFF.